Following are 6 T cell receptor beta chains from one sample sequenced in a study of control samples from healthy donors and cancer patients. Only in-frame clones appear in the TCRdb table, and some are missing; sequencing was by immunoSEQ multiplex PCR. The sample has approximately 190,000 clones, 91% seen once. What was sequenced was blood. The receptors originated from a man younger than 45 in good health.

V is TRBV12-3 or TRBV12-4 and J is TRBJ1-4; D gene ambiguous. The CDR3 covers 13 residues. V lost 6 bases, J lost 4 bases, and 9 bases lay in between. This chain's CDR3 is CASRDRNNEKLFF. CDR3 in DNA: TGTGCCAGCAGGGATCGGAATAATGAAAAACTGTTTTTT.

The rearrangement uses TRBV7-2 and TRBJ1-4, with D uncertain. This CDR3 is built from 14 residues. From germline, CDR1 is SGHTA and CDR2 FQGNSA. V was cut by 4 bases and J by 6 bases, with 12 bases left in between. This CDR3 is CASSSGSRHEKLFF. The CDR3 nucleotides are TGTGCCAGCAGCTCCGGATCAAGGCATGAAAAACTGTTTTTT.

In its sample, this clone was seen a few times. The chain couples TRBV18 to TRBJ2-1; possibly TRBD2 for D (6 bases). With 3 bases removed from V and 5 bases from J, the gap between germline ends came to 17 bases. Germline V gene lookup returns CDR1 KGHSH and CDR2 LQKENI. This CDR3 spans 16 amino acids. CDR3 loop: CASSPLGLQRNNEQFF. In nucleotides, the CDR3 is TGTGCCAGCTCACCTTTGGGACTCCAGCGAAACAATGAGCAGTTCTTC.

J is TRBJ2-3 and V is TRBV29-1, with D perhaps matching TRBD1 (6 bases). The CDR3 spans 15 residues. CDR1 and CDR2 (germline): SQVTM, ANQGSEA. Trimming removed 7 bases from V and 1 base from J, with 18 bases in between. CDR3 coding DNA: TGCAGCGCCCCTGATCGACAGGAACGCACAGATACGCAGTATTTT. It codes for CSAPDRQERTDTQYF.

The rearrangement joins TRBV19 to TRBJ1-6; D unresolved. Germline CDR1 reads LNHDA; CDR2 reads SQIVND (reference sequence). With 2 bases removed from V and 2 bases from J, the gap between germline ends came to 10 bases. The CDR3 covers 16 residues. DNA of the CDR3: TGTGCCAGTAGTATAAAGTGGTCTGCCTATAATTCACCCCTCCACTTT. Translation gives CASSIKWSAYNSPLHF.

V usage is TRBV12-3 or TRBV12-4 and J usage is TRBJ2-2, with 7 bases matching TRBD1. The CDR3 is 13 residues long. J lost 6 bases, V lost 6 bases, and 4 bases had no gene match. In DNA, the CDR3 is TGTGCCAGCAGATACACAGGGGCCGGGGAGCTGTTTTTT. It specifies CASRYTGAGELFF.